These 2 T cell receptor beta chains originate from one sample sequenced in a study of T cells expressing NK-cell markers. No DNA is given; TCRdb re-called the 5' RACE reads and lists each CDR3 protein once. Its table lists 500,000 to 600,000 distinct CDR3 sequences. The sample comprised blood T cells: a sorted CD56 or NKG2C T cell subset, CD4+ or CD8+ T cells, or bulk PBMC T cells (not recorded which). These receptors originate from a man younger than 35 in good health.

The CDR3 spells CASSLPSGTGNTEAFF. The chain recombines TRBV7-6 with TRBJ1-1; lacking DNA, the TRBD1 call made by TCRdb goes unchecked. The germline V gene encodes CDR1 SGHVS and CDR2 FNYEAQ. The CDR3 totals 16 residues.

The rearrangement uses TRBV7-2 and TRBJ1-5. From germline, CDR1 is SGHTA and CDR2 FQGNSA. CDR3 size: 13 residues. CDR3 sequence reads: CASSTRDGTVQHF.